Below, one T cell receptor beta chain is given with its context. What it recognizes is unknown. This CDR3 contains 15 residues. Germline CDR1 reads MNHEY; CDR2 reads SVGAGI. With V trimmed by 1 base and J by 2 bases, 5 bases remained unmatched. Sequencing followed a ViraFEST assay step that expanded antigen-specific CD4+ T cells with viral peptide pools. Having been cultured for about ten days, the cells underwent CD4+ T cell isolation. This individual contracted SARS-CoV-2 between March and December 2020, as verified by PCR. Half-medium exchanges with IL-2 medium took place on days 3 and 7. Profiled with immunoSEQ multiplex PCR; TCRdb holds only in-frame clones, not every one. Of 30,000 to 40,000 clones detected, around 73% appear once; the ten largest clones hold about a third. The data were taken from a study of vaccination effects on CD4 cells after COVID-19. Turning to the study itself: A couple of convalescent patients were sampled 16 days and one week before vaccination.

Notes on the study in general: Marked contraction was observed in infection-induced and vaccine-induced clones late after vaccination.

This TCR derives from a human donor who had a prior SARS-CoV-2 infection. This chain connects TRBV6-5 to TRBJ2-7; 7 bases are shared with TRBD1. This specimen was CD4+ T cells from PBMCs cultured with a peptide pool, taken before COVID-19 vaccination. The CDR3 DNA sequence: TGTGCCAGCAGTTACTATGGGACAGTCGCCTACGAGCAGTACTTC. It codes for CASSYYGTVAYEQYF.